These T cell receptor beta chains were read from a single sample in a study of blood T cell repertoires in COVID-19. Method: immunoSEQ multiplex PCR; TCRdb's copy keeps in-frame clones and lacks some. The data contain 200,000 to 300,000 clones, 70% to 90% of them singletons. The sample consisted of peripheral blood. Receptor source: a middle-aged man with acute or convalescent COVID-19. Both conserved end residues are part of each CDR3. A D gene is named only where the DNA matches it firmly. A clone size is listed for some rows: how often the clone was seen (once, few, many), or a class if it is expanded.

CDR3nt,CDR3aa,d_gene,abundance,v_gene,j_gene
TGTGCCAGCAGCTTCCTCCGAACAGACAACTCTGGAAACACCATATATTTT,CASSFLRTDNSGNTIYF,-,few,TRBV7-9,TRBJ1-3
TGTGCCAGCAGCTACGGGACTGCCATCCACGAGCAGTACTTC,CASSYGTAIHEQYF,-,-,TRBV7-9,TRBJ2-7
TGCGCCAGCAGAACGGCAACCGGGGCCGGGGAGCTGTTTTTT,CASRTATGAGELFF,-,-,TRBV10-2,TRBJ2-2
TGTGCCAGCAGCTTACAGGGGGCGTTACAGACCCAGTACTTC,CASSLQGALQTQYF,TRBD1,-,TRBV6-5,TRBJ2-5
TGTGCCATCGGGGGGAAGAATCAGCCCCAGCATTTT,CAIGGKNQPQHF,-,few,TRBV10-3,TRBJ1-5
TGCGCCAGCAGCTTGGGACAGGGGTGGGATGAAGCTTTCTTT,CASSLGQGWDEAFF,TRBD1,-,TRBV5-1,TRBJ1-1
TGTGCCAGCAGCTTAGATGAGGGGGTCTATGGCTACACCTTC,CASSLDEGVYGYTF,-,-,TRBV11-2,TRBJ1-2
TGTGCCAGCAGCCAAGATCAGAGGCTAGCGGGGGACAATGAGCAGTTCTTC,CASSQDQRLAGDNEQFF,TRBD2,-,TRBV3-1/TRBV3-2,TRBJ2-1
TGTGCCAGCAGCACTAATAGCGGGAGGGCCGTTTCCTACGAGCAGTACTTC,CASSTNSGRAVSYEQYF,TRBD2,-,TRBV7-8,TRBJ2-7
TGTGCCAGTAGAATCCACTCTGGAAACACCATATATTTT,CASRIHSGNTIYF,-,few,TRBV19,TRBJ1-3
TGTGCCAGCTCACCAGGTGAAGGGGGAGCTTTCTTT,CASSPGEGGAFF,-,-,TRBV18,TRBJ1-1
TGTGCCAGCTCACCGGCCGGACAGGGGTACACTGAAGCTTTCTTT,CASSPAGQGYTEAFF,TRBD1,-,TRBV18,TRBJ1-1
TGCGCCAGCAGTTCCCTGGGACAGGGTAACACTGAAGCTTTCTTT,CASSSLGQGNTEAFF,TRBD1,-,TRBV5-1,TRBJ1-1
TGTGCCAGCAGCCCCAAATACCTGAGACTAGCGGGAGGGTCGGGTGAGCAGTTCTTC,CASSPKYLRLAGGSGEQFF,TRBD2,-,TRBV7-8,TRBJ2-1
TGTGCCAGCAGCCCCATTACTAGCGGAGGCGGTGAGCAGTTCTTC,CASSPITSGGGEQFF,TRBD2,-,TRBV7-9,TRBJ2-1
TGTGCCAGCAGCTTAATAGGACAGGGGAATCAGCCCCAGCATTTT,CASSLIGQGNQPQHF,TRBD1,-,TRBV7-2,TRBJ1-5
TGCGCCAGCAGCCCAGGGGGCATGATCACTGAAGCTTTCTTT,CASSPGGMITEAFF,TRBD1,-,TRBV5-1,TRBJ1-1
TGTGCCAGCAGCTCATTACAGGGGCGGGATCAGCCCCAGCATTTT,CASSSLQGRDQPQHF,TRBD1,once,TRBV7-9,TRBJ1-5
TGTGCCAGCAGCCTCGACAGGGTGGGCTCCTACGAGCAGTACTTC,CASSLDRVGSYEQYF,TRBD1,-,TRBV2,TRBJ2-7
TGCGCCAGCAGCCACCGCAACAGGGCGGGCACAGATACGCAGTATTTT,CASSHRNRAGTDTQYF,-,-,TRBV4-1,TRBJ2-3
TGTGCCAGCAGCGGAGCCGGGACAGGGGTCAACGTCCTGACTTTC,CASSGAGTGVNVLTF,TRBD1,-,TRBV5-5,TRBJ2-6
TGTGCCAGCAGCTGGTCATCGAGAGGCAACACTGAAGCTTTCTTT,CASSWSSRGNTEAFF,-,-,TRBV11-2,TRBJ1-1
TGTGCCAGCAGCTTAGTACCTGCAGTACTACCCGGGGAGCTGTTTTTT,CASSLVPAVLPGELFF,-,-,TRBV11-1,TRBJ2-2
TGCAGTGCTAGCCTCTATGGCTACACCTTC,CSASLYGYTF,-,-,TRBV20-1,TRBJ1-2
TGTGCCAGTAAGGAAGGGAGGGGTCCCTACAATGAGCAGTTCTTC,CASKEGRGPYNEQFF,TRBD2,-,TRBV19,TRBJ2-1
TGTGCCAGCAGTGCTATTAGCGGAAACACCGGGGAGCTGTTTTTT,CASSAISGNTGELFF,-,-,TRBV25-1,TRBJ2-2
TGCGCCAGCAGCCCCACTCCGACAGGGGGCGAGAACACCATATATTTT,CASSPTPTGGENTIYF,TRBD1,-,TRBV5-1,TRBJ1-3
TGTGCCTGGAGGGACAGTATGAACACTGAAGCTTTCTTT,CAWRDSMNTEAFF,-,-,TRBV30,TRBJ1-1
TGTGCCAGCAGTTACTCTAGCGGGACAGGGAGCTACGAGCAGTACTTC,CASSYSSGTGSYEQYF,-,-,TRBV6-5,TRBJ2-7
TGTGCCAGCAGCAGGACAGGGCGCAACTATGGCTACACCTTC,CASSRTGRNYGYTF,TRBD1,-,TRBV3-1/TRBV3-2,TRBJ1-2
TGTGCCAGCAGCCAAGATTGGGGGGGATGGGAGCTGTTTTTT,CASSQDWGGWELFF,TRBD2,few,TRBV3-1/TRBV3-2,TRBJ2-2
TGTGCTAGTGGTTCGAGAACAGGGGGCTATAATTCACCCCTCCACTTT,CASGSRTGGYNSPLHF,TRBD1,-,TRBV12-5,TRBJ1-6
TGTGCCACCAGCCCTAGCGGGGGAGGGACAGATACGCAGTATTTT,CATSPSGGGTDTQYF,TRBD2,once,TRBV24-1,TRBJ2-3
TGCGCCAGCAGCTTGGGGACAGGGTTCGGCTACACCTTC,CASSLGTGFGYTF,TRBD1,-,TRBV5-1,TRBJ1-2
TGTGCCAGCAGCTCCACGGGAGGGGAGCTGTTTTTT,CASSSTGGELFF,-,-,TRBV7-3,TRBJ2-2
TGTGCCAGCAGTTTAGCCAGGGGGCTTTTAAGCAATCAGCCCCAGCATTTT,CASSLARGLLSNQPQHF,TRBD1,-,TRBV28,TRBJ1-5
TGTGCCAGCAGTTTATGGGCAGGCGTAAACTATGGCTACACCTTC,CASSLWAGVNYGYTF,-,many,TRBV27,TRBJ1-2
TGTGCCAGCAGTTTTGTGAGACAGGGAACCCCTGAAGCTTTCTTT,CASSFVRQGTPEAFF,TRBD1,-,TRBV27,TRBJ1-1
TGTGCCAGCAGTTACCCGATCCGGGAGACCCAGTACTTC,CASSYPIRETQYF,-,few,TRBV6-2/TRBV6-3,TRBJ2-5
TGTGCCAGCAGTGCGGGTTTTGAGCAGTACTTC,CASSAGFEQYF,-,-,TRBV27,TRBJ2-7
TGTGCCAGCCAACAGGGGCAGCAGCCCCAGCATTTT,CASQQGQQPQHF,TRBD1,-,TRBV7-9,TRBJ1-5
TGCGCCAGCAGCATAGACAGGTATCGCGACTATGGCTACACCTTC,CASSIDRYRDYGYTF,-,-,TRBV5-1,TRBJ1-2
TGTGCCAGCAGCCCGAAGTCGGGGGTAGGTGGCTACACCTTC,CASSPKSGVGGYTF,-,-,TRBV11-2,TRBJ1-2
TGCAGCGTTGCCTCCGGGGTGGGTACTGAAGCTTTCTTT,CSVASGVGTEAFF,-,-,TRBV29-1,TRBJ1-1
TGTGCCAGTAGTATAGAACCGGGACAGCGCAATCAGCCCCAGCATTTT,CASSIEPGQRNQPQHF,TRBD1,few,TRBV19,TRBJ1-5
TGTGCCAGCAGTCAACTCCGGGGACAGGGGGTTAAACTGTTTTTT,CASSQLRGQGVKLFF,TRBD1,-,TRBV6-6,TRBJ1-4
TGCGCCAGCAGTAAACCGGGACAGGGAGCCGGGGAGCTGTTTTTT,CASSKPGQGAGELFF,TRBD1,-,TRBV5-1,TRBJ2-2
TGTGCCAGCAGCGTAGATGCGGGATTCTATGGCTACACCTTC,CASSVDAGFYGYTF,-,-,TRBV9,TRBJ1-2
TGTGCCAGCAGCCCGACTGACTCGAACACTGAAGCTTTCTTT,CASSPTDSNTEAFF,-,once,TRBV7-3,TRBJ1-1
TGTGCCAGTAGCTGGACCGGGGACAGCTCCTACAATGAGCAGTTCTTC,CASSWTGDSSYNEQFF,TRBD1,-,TRBV19,TRBJ2-1
TGCGCCAGCAGCTTGACAGGGTCGTTCGCAGATACGCAGTATTTT,CASSLTGSFADTQYF,-,-,TRBV5-1,TRBJ2-3
TGTGCCAGCTCAGCGGGGCTTGGTAATGAAAAACTGTTTTTT,CASSAGLGNEKLFF,-,once,TRBV18,TRBJ1-4
TGTGCCAGCAGTGTTTGGAGAGAGACCTATGGCTACACCTTC,CASSVWRETYGYTF,-,-,TRBV2,TRBJ1-2
TGTGCCATCAGTGCTAGCGGGGGCCTCTCCTACGAGCAGTACTTC,CAISASGGLSYEQYF,TRBD2,once,TRBV10-3,TRBJ2-7
TGTGCCAGCAGCTTAGTCGGGCAGGGAGGCACCTACGAGCAGTACTTC,CASSLVGQGGTYEQYF,-,-,TRBV7-9,TRBJ2-7
TGTGCCAGCAGCTCCCCGGGGTATGTTGAAGCTTTCTTT,CASSSPGYVEAFF,-,-,TRBV7-9,TRBJ1-1
TGTGCCAGCAGCGTAGGTCTGGCGGGGGCGCCTTGGGATGGCTACACCTTC,CASSVGLAGAPWDGYTF,-,-,TRBV9,TRBJ1-2
TGTGCCACCAGTGGGACAGGGGATTCGGGCGGCTACACCTTC,CATSGTGDSGGYTF,TRBD1,-,TRBV24-1,TRBJ1-2